Shown below are 23 T cell receptor beta chains from a single sample sequenced in a study of T cells expressing NK-cell markers. TCRdb re-called the 5' RACE reads, yielding one record per CDR3 amino acid sequence without DNA. The sample has some 190,000 distinct CDR3 sequences. The sample was blood T cells: a sorted CD56 or NKG2C T cell subset, CD4+ or CD8+ T cells, or bulk PBMC T cells (not recorded which). The receptors come from a man aged 18-70 years in good health.

The V gene is TRBV7-2, the J gene TRBJ1-2; TCRdb's assignment of TRBD1 cannot be checked, as there is no DNA. This CDR3 contains 15 residues. Looked up from germline, CDR1 is SGHTA and CDR2 is FQGNSA. The CDR3 reads CASSLGGASDYGYTF.

The chain carries TRBV27 and TRBJ2-3; TCRdb's D gene call, TRBD1, goes unchecked for lack of DNA. Germline CDR1 is MNHEY and CDR2 is SMNVEV (reference sequence). The CDR3 is made up of 17 amino acids. CDR3 in amino acids: CASSLGWGTGWADTQYF.

CDR3 residues: CASSQGGGDSNQPQHF. The V gene is TRBV4-2, the J gene TRBJ1-5; the D call of TRBD1 rests on TCRdb alone, since no DNA is present to check it. This CDR3 is 16 amino acids long. Per the germline V gene, CDR1 is LGHNA and CDR2 is YNFKEQ.

Here the CDR3 reads CASSLVGQGPEAFF. This chain uses TRBV12-3 or TRBV12-4 with TRBJ1-1; absent DNA, TCRdb's TRBD1 call cannot be checked. CDR3 length equals 14 residues.

The V and J genes are TRBV3-1 and TRBJ2-5; TCRdb selects TRBD2, and the lack of DNA leaves this call unchecked. This CDR3 region has 12 residues. The V gene's germline CDR1 is LGHDT and CDR2 YNNKEL (reference sequence). The CDR3 loop reads CASSHPSSRQYF.

V gene TRBV6-1 combines with J gene TRBJ2-1; checking the TCRdb D call of TRBD2 is not possible without DNA. CDR1 is MNHNS, CDR2 SASEGT, per germline. The CDR3 contains 16 residues. The CDR3 is CASSPRTSGEYNEQFF.

V gene TRBV3-1 combines with J gene TRBJ2-3; the D call of TRBD1 rests on TCRdb alone, since no DNA is present to check it. Germline V gene lookup returns CDR1 LGHDT and CDR2 YNNKEL (reference sequence). The CDR3 loop spans 15 amino acids. CDR3 sequence: CASSHPGTGTDTQYF.

V is TRBV2 and J is TRBJ2-3; TCRdb picks TRBD1, but there is no DNA to check that call. CDR1 and CDR2 (germline): SNHLY, FYNNEI. The CDR3 loop spans 15 amino acids. The CDR3 reads CASMVEGGPSDTQYF.

The chain has TRBV9 and TRBJ2-1; TCRdb's D gene call, TRBD2, goes unchecked for lack of DNA. Germline values: CDR1 SGDLS, CDR2 YYNGEE. This CDR3 has 15 amino acids. CDR3 in amino acids: CASSVAVSGGGEQFF.

CDR3: CASNSFYNEQFF. The rearrangement uses TRBV19 and TRBJ2-1. Germline loops: CDR1 LNHDA, CDR2 SQIVND (reference sequence). The CDR3 is 12 residues long.

This rearrangement joins TRBV7-6 to TRBJ2-3; TCRdb calls TRBD1, which cannot be checked without DNA. From germline, CDR1 is SGHVS and CDR2 FNYEAQ. The CDR3 has 14 amino acids. The CDR3 protein is CASSLGDKGDTQYF.

V and J are TRBV25-1 and TRBJ2-3; TCRdb reports TRBD1, a call that lacks DNA to check it against. The germline gives CDR1 MGHDK, CDR2 SYGVNS. This CDR3 is 13 amino acids long. The CDR3 loop is CASSQGGVDTQYF.

The V and J genes are TRBV12-3 or TRBV12-4 and TRBJ2-3; TCRdb names TRBD1, which stays unverified in the absence of DNA. This CDR3 contains 15 residues. CDR3 amino acids: CASNAPGDGTDTQYF.

The chain links TRBV19 to TRBJ2-1; lacking DNA, the TRBD2 call made by TCRdb goes unchecked. Germline CDR1 reads LNHDA; CDR2 reads SQIVND (reference sequence). The CDR3 runs to 15 residues. The CDR3 sequence is CASSLLAGTYNEQFF. Full variable domain (rest looked up from reference TRBV19 and TRBJ2-1): DGGITQSPKYLFRKEGQNVTLSCEQNLNHDAMYWYRQDPGQGLRLIYYSQIVNDFQKGDIAEGYSVSREKKESFPLTVTSAQKNPTAFYLCASSLLAGTYNEQFFGPGTRLTVL.

The chain has TRBV9 and TRBJ2-5; checking the TCRdb D call of TRBD1 is not possible without DNA. Germline loops: CDR1 SGDLS, CDR2 YYNGEE. This CDR3 comprises 15 residues. The CDR3 reads CASSVGGSRVETQYF.

CDR3: CASSLGGKGYGYTF. This chain joins TRBV27 and TRBJ1-2. In germline, CDR1 is MNHEY, CDR2 SMNVEV (reference sequence). This CDR3 is 14 amino acids long.

Here the CDR3 reads CASSLTEGSSGNTIYF. The V call is TRBV6-1, the J call TRBJ1-3. Germline CDR1 is MNHNS and CDR2 is SASEGT. The CDR3 runs 16 residues.

This rearrangement joins TRBV12-3 or TRBV12-4 to TRBJ2-1; TCRdb's D call of TRBD1 is untestable without DNA. The CDR3 consists of 17 residues. This chain's CDR3 is CASSPYGTGGGYNEQFF.

The chain combines TRBV27 with TRBJ2-1; without DNA, the TCRdb call of TRBD2 cannot be checked. The CDR3 length is 15 residues. Looked up from germline, CDR1 is MNHEY and CDR2 is SMNVEV (reference sequence). CDR3 residues: CASSPGLAGAVEQFF.

This chain uses TRBV7-8 with TRBJ2-1; TCRdb picks TRBD1, but there is no DNA to check that call. The length of the CDR3 is 13 residues. Germline CDR1 and CDR2: SGHVS and FQNEAQ. CDR3 sequence: CASSSSGVNEQFF.

The rearrangement links TRBV5-6 to TRBJ2-1; no DNA is available, so the TRBD1 call from TCRdb remains unchecked. The CDR3 extends over 16 amino acids. Germline lookup yields CDR1 SGHDT and CDR2 YYEEEE. CDR3: CASSVGGLSSYNEQFF.

The chain couples TRBV12-3 or TRBV12-4 to TRBJ2-7; the D call from TCRdb, TRBD1, cannot be confirmed without DNA. The CDR3 runs to 15 residues. The CDR3 loop is CASSLMGGHPYQQYF.

The gene calls are TRBV3-1 and TRBJ2-7; TCRdb returns TRBD1, unconfirmable since there is no DNA. This CDR3 region has 14 residues. The germline V gene encodes CDR1 LGHDT and CDR2 YNNKEL (reference sequence). This CDR3 reads CASSPVNRGREQYF.